Listed here is a single T cell receptor beta chain. Its antigen is undetermined. With 60 Vbeta and 13 Jbeta primers, the PCR was carried out. This table comes from immunoSEQ multiplex PCR, and its TCRdb copy is limited to in-frame clones, with some not included. The data hold around 160,000 clones, with around 86% observed a single time. The data derive from a study of cytomegalovirus exposure and HLA in healthy donors. Study-wide results and caveats: TCR beta chain V- and J-gene trimming was linked, in a later analysis, to a missense variant in DCLRE1C. Later analysis identified 15,000 to 20,000 TCR beta sequences associated with HLA alleles, using a false discovery rate threshold of 0.05.

This receptor was identified in a man in his forties or fifties in good health and CMV-seropositive. Sequencing was done on a sample of PBMCs.

The DNA for the CDR3 is TGTGCCAGCAGCCCCCGGGGGTCCTACGAGCAGTACTTC. Amino acid sequence: CASSPRGSYEQYF. The rearrangement joins TRBV7-2 to TRBJ2-7; possible D gene TRBD2, 6 bases. The germline gives CDR1 SGHTA, CDR2 FQGNSA. The CDR3 spans 13 residues. The V end lost 5 bases, the J end lost 1 base, and 9 bases lay between the germline ends.